What follows are 15 T cell receptor beta chains derived from one specimen sequenced in a study of T cell responses to AZD1222 COVID-19 vaccine. Only in-frame clones appear in the TCRdb table, and some are missing; sequencing was by immunoSEQ multiplex PCR. The sample shows some 150,000 clones, under 95% of them seen only once. Material: peripheral blood, obtained on day 0 of AZD1222 vaccination. Source of these receptors: an adult in good health.

V and J are TRBV5-1 and TRBJ2-3, with unresolved D. The CDR3 length is 12 residues. V lost 5 bases and J lost 3, with 7 bases in between. The V gene's germline CDR1 is SGHRS and CDR2 YFSETQ. Written as DNA, the CDR3 is TGCGCCAGCAGGGACGTGACAGATACGCAGTATTTT. As protein: CASRDVTDTQYF.

V gene TRBV11-2 combines with J gene TRBJ2-7; TRBD1 matches at 11 bases. J was trimmed by 6 bases and V by 0 bases; bases with no gene match: 7. Germline V gene lookup returns CDR1 SGHAT and CDR2 FQNNGV. The CDR3 contains 16 residues. This CDR3 reads CASSLEYGTGGIEQYF. CDR3 nucleotides: TGTGCCAGCAGCTTAGAATACGGGACAGGGGGTATCGAGCAGTACTTC.

This clone came up once. The chain employs TRBV4-3 and TRBJ2-2; 8 positions match TRBD2. V lost 7 bases, J lost 6 bases, and 1 base stayed unmatched. Germline CDR1 reads LGHNA; CDR2 reads YSLEER. The CDR3 runs 12 residues. The CDR3, as DNA: TGCGCCAGCAACGGGGGGGCCGGGGAGCTGTTTTTT. Its protein product is CASNGGAGELFF.

This chain uses TRBV10-3 with TRBJ1-1; 9 bases map to TRBD1. The CDR3 has 13 amino acids. V was pared by 5 bases and J by 3 bases, with 1 base of the junction left unmatched. Germline V CDR1 and CDR2: ENHRY, SYGVKD. The CDR3 sequence: CAISRDRDTEAFF. CDR3 sequence (DNA): TGTGCCATCAGTCGGGACAGGGACACTGAAGCTTTCTTT.

The chain recombines TRBV11-2 with TRBJ2-3; D possibly uses TRBD1 or TRBD2 (6 bases each). Germline V gives CDR1 SGHAT, CDR2 FQNNGV. This CDR3 spans 11 amino acids. The V gene lost 5 bases and the J gene lost 9 bases, with 9 bases spanning the gap. CDR3 DNA: TGTGCCAGCAGCCCCGGGGGCACGCAGTATTTT. This sequence encodes CASSPGGTQYF.

The rearrangement joins TRBV29-1 to TRBJ2-2; 9 bases align to TRBD2. V shed 7 bases and J 7 bases; nucleotides not matched to a gene: 13. The germline V gene encodes CDR1 SQVTM and CDR2 ANQGSEA. This CDR3 spans 15 amino acids. CDR3 in DNA: TGCAGCGGGGTAGGGGCTAGCGGGACGATCGGGGAGCTGTTTTTT. The encoded protein is CSGVGASGTIGELFF.

The chain employs TRBV3-1 (or the pseudogene TRBV3-2) and TRBJ1-3; D remains ambiguous. The germline CDR1 and CDR2 sequences are LGHDT and YNNKEL (reference sequence). The CDR3 has 16 amino acids. Trimming shortened V by 4 bases and J by 1 base, and 14 bases separated the two germline ends. As DNA, the CDR3 is TGTGCCAGCAGCCGCCCTCCTTTAGGGTCTGGAAACACCATATATTTT. This translates into CASSRPPLGSGNTIYF.

The V and J genes are TRBV5-8 and TRBJ2-7; D unresolved. This CDR3 spans 15 amino acids. Trimming left V 4 bases short and J 0 bases short, with 14 bases between. From germline, CDR1 is SGHTS and CDR2 YDEGEE. In DNA form, the CDR3 reads TGTGCCAGCAGCATAACGCGACTCAGCTCCTACGAGCAGTACTTC. This gives the protein CASSITRLSSYEQYF.

The gene calls are TRBV28 and TRBJ2-5, with D unclear. Germline lookup yields CDR1 MDHEN and CDR2 SYDVKM. Trimming pared 5 bases from V and 3 bases from J, leaving 10 bases between. The CDR3 spans 13 residues. The CDR3 sequence is CASSPTEEETQYF. DNA of the CDR3: TGTGCCAGCAGTCCTACAGAGGAAGAGACCCAGTACTTC.

The rearrangement links TRBV6-2 or TRBV6-3 to TRBJ1-6, with 8 bases fitting TRBD1. The V and J ends lost 5 bases and 9 bases, in that order; junction bases with no gene match: 9. The CDR3 extends over 15 amino acids. The germline CDR1 and CDR2 sequences are MNHEY and SVGEGT. The CDR3 here is CASSNGQGEFSPLHF. DNA of the CDR3: TGTGCCAGCAGTAACGGACAGGGCGAATTTTCACCCCTCCACTTT.

This chain joins TRBV9 and TRBJ1-1, with D possibly TRBD1 on 6 matching bases. Trimming shortened V by 0 bases and J by 5 bases, and 14 bases separated the two germline ends. This CDR3 spans 15 amino acids. Germline V gene data show CDR1 as SGDLS and CDR2 as YYNGEE. The CDR3 DNA follows: TGTGCCAGCAGCGTAGATGGTAGGAGGGGGACTGAAGCTTTCTTT. It encodes CASSVDGRRGTEAFF.

The V and J genes are TRBV20-1 and TRBJ1-1, with D possibly TRBD1 on 6 matching bases. The CDR3 contains 13 residues. V was cut by 3 bases and J by 1 base, with 9 bases left in between. In germline, CDR1 is DFQATT, CDR2 SNEGSKA (reference sequence). The CDR3 DNA reads as TGCAGTGCTAGTGGGGGCCGGAACACTGAAGCTTTCTTT. Its translation is CSASGGRNTEAFF.

The chain employs TRBV28 and TRBJ2-3; D remains unclear. Germline V CDR1 and CDR2: MDHEN, SYDVKM. Trimming took 5 bases from V and 3 from J, leaving 6 bases between them. CDR3 size: 12 residues. This CDR3 is CASSITTDTQYF. In nucleotides, the CDR3 is TGTGCCAGCAGTATAACAACAGATACGCAGTATTTT.

This clone showed up just a few times. This sequence joins TRBV7-8 and TRBJ2-7; D gene uncertain. CDR1 is SGHVS and CDR2 is FQNEAQ in the germline V gene. V gave up 2 bases and J gave up 0 bases, with 8 bases separating them. This CDR3 has 14 amino acids. CDR3 protein: CASSLNPVSYEQYF. The CDR3 nucleotides read TGTGCCAGCAGCTTAAATCCGGTCTCCTACGAGCAGTACTTC.

The chain is built from TRBV2 and TRBJ1-5, with 9 bases identical to TRBD1. Germline lookup yields CDR1 SNHLY and CDR2 FYNNEI. The junction had 7 bases not matched to a gene; V was cut back by 6 bases and J by 7 bases. The CDR3 totals 14 residues. Here the CDR3 reads CASSQTGGRQPQHF. CDR3 sequence (DNA): TGTGCCAGCAGCCAAACAGGGGGCAGGCAGCCCCAGCATTTT.